The following is a TCR beta chain sequence with its context. CD8+ and CD4+ blood T cells underwent TCR beta sequencing. While serving as controls, healthy donors were matched for age and sex. Through negative isolation, CD4+ and CD8+ T cells were obtained, while TEMRA cells were enriched using FACS. Reverse transcription of about 0.45 to 1 ug RNA was performed with random hexamers. An immunoSEQ multiplex PCR generated amplified TCR beta CDR3 products spanning 54 Vbeta and 13 Jbeta. MiXCR, applied by TCRdb to the immunoSEQ multiplex PCR reads, yields one record per CDR3 protein. The data contain fewer than 250,000 distinct CDR3 sequences, roughly 92% of them seen just once; the ten biggest clones take up 0.1%. The data were taken from a study of CD8 T cells in Susac syndrome. Germline CDR1 is SGHNT and CDR2 is YYREEE (reference sequence). There are 13 residues in the CDR3. V gave up 0 bases and J gave up 3 bases, with 6 bases separating them.

This sequence was found in a human donor in good health. Sequencing used CD4+ T cells from PBMCs. The chain employs TRBV5-4 and TRBJ2-5; the D gene is possibly TRBD2 (6 bases). CDR3: CASSLGLEETQYF. As DNA, the CDR3 is TGTGCCAGCAGCTTGGGACTAGAAGAGACCCAGTACTTC.